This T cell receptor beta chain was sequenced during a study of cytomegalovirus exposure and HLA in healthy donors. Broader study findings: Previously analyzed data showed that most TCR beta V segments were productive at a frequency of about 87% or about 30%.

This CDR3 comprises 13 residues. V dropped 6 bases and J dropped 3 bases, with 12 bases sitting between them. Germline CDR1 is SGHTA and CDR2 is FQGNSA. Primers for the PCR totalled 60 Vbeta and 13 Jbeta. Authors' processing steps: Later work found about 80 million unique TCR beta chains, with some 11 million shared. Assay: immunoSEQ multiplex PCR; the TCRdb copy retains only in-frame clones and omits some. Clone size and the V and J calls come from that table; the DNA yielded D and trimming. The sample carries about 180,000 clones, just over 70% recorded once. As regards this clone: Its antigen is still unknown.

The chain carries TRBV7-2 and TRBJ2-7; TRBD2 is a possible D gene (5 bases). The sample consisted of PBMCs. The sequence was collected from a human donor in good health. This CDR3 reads CASSSGGGYEQYF. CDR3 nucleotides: TGTGCCAGCAGTTCCGGAGGAGGCTACGAGCAGTACTTC.